These 18 T cell receptor beta chains share one sample of origin, sequenced in a study of T cells in narcolepsy. Produced via immunoSEQ multiplex PCR; TCRdb's table is partial and in-frame only. The sample yields 37,000 or so clones, roughly 88% seen once. Sequencing was done on a sample of CD45RA- memory CD4+ T cells from PBMCs. The origin of the receptors is a human donor with narcolepsy.

The chain uses TRBV29-1 and TRBJ1-5; D unclear. Trimming cost V 2 bases and J 1 base, with 6 bases left between them. Germline V lookup: CDR1 SQVTM, CDR2 ANQGSEA. The CDR3 length is 13 residues. The CDR3 sequence: CSVESGSNQPQHF. The CDR3 DNA is TGCAGCGTTGAATCTGGGAGCAATCAGCCCCAGCATTTT.

This sequence joins TRBV11-3 and TRBJ2-7; a weak D match, TRBD1 (5 bases). The CDR3 sequence is 14 residues long. The V end was cut by 2 bases, the J end by 2 bases, with 10 bases between. In germline, CDR1 is SGHNT, CDR2 YENEEA. The CDR3, as DNA: TGTGCCAGCAGCTTAAGCAGGGCTCCCTACGAGCAGTACTTC. Translating it yields CASSLSRAPYEQYF.

This sequence joins TRBV30 and TRBJ1-6; D may be TRBD1 (5 bases). Looked up from germline, CDR1 is GTSNPN and CDR2 is SVGIG (reference sequence). The length of the CDR3 is 17 residues. V shed 3 bases and J shed 10 bases, with 25 bases lying between them. The CDR3, as DNA: TGTGCCTGGAGGACCCCCTCGGACATAGTAGTTGGGTCACCCCTCCACTTT. Translation: CAWRTPSDIVVGSPLHF. Supplemented by reference TRBV30 and TRBJ1-6, the full variable domain reads SQTIHQWPATLVQPVGSPLSLECTVEGTSNPNLYWYRQAAGRGLQLLFYSVGIGQISSEVPQNLSASRPQDRQFILSSKKLLLSDSGFYLCAWRTPSDIVVGSPLHFGNGTRLTVT.

The chain recombines TRBV9 with TRBJ2-1; D might be TRBD1 (6 bases). The V gene's germline CDR1 is SGDLS and CDR2 YYNGEE. This CDR3 comprises 13 residues. Deletions cut 3 bases from V and 4 bases from J, with 8 bases between. In nucleotides, the CDR3 is TGTGCCAGCAGCGCCCAGGGGTACAATGAGCAGTTCTTC. This sequence encodes CASSAQGYNEQFF.

This clone has just a few counts. The chain has TRBV27 and TRBJ1-2; 10 bases fit TRBD1. V shed 3 bases and J 4 bases; nucleotides not matched to a gene: 5. Looked up from germline, CDR1 is MNHEY and CDR2 is SMNVEV (reference sequence). CDR3 size: 15 residues. In DNA, the CDR3 is TGTGCCAGCAGTTTCACGACAGGGGGCTTCTATGGCTACACCTTC. Its protein product is CASSFTTGGFYGYTF.

The rearrangement uses TRBV2 and TRBJ2-5, with TRBD1 matching over 7 bases. The V and J ends lost 4 bases and 2 bases, in that order; junction bases with no gene match: 4. This CDR3 contains 14 residues. Germline lookup yields CDR1 SNHLY and CDR2 FYNNEI. The CDR3 loop is CASSADRAQETQYF. CDR3 sequence (DNA): TGTGCCAGCAGTGCTGACAGGGCTCAAGAGACCCAGTACTTC.

The gene calls are TRBV19 and TRBJ1-4; 8 nucleotides agree with TRBD1. CDR3 length: 16 amino acids. V gave up 4 bases and J gave up 3 bases; unmatched junction bases: 7. Per the germline V gene, CDR1 is LNHDA and CDR2 is SQIVND (reference sequence). The CDR3, as DNA: TGTGCCAGTAGTAGGCAGGGGGCGTCAGCTAATGAAAAACTGTTTTTT. Its protein product is CASSRQGASANEKLFF.

This clone was observed once. The chain links TRBV11-3 to TRBJ1-2; D is ambiguous. The germline CDR1 and CDR2 sequences are SGHNT and YENEEA. The CDR3 contains 16 residues. The V and J ends lost 0 bases and 0 bases respectively, with 11 bases between them. Here the CDR3 reads CASSLEVGPANYGYTF. CDR3 coding DNA: TGTGCCAGCAGCTTAGAAGTAGGCCCAGCTAACTATGGCTACACCTTC.

CDR3: CASSLMDSTDTQYF. The CDR3 DNA reads TGTGCCAGCAGCTTAATGGACTCCACAGATACGCAGTATTTT. This chain uses TRBV11-2 with TRBJ2-3; D is possibly TRBD2 (5 bases). The CDR3 runs 14 residues. Germline loops: CDR1 SGHAT, CDR2 FQNNGV. The ends were cut back, 2 bases at V and 2 bases at J, with 8 bases in the middle.

J is TRBJ1-4 and V is TRBV5-7; D remains ambiguous. TRBV5-7 is treated as an ORF (open reading frame) with a function not yet certain. The CDR3 spans 15 residues. V lost 4 bases to trimming and J lost 8 bases, with 18 bases between them. DNA of the CDR3: TGTGCCAGCAGCCCGGGGAGTGGGTTAGGAGAAAAACTGTTTTTT. Amino acids: CASSPGSGLGEKLFF.

This sequence joins TRBV6-1 and TRBJ1-4; D not resolved. Trimming stripped 2 bases from V and 4 bases from J, with 17 bases between. Germline V gives CDR1 MNHNS, CDR2 SASEGT. The CDR3 is made up of 17 amino acids. The CDR3 protein is CASSERGLRSLNEKLFF. The CDR3, as DNA: TGTGCCAGCAGTGAAAGAGGGTTACGGTCGCTTAATGAAAAACTGTTTTTT.

V and J are TRBV19 and TRBJ2-7; 7 nucleotides agree with TRBD1. CDR3 size: 15 residues. Germline V lookup: CDR1 LNHDA, CDR2 SQIVND (reference sequence). Germline trimming cut 6 bases from V and 4 bases from J; bases unmatched to any gene: 12. The CDR3 spells CASRVAGTDHYEQYF. As DNA, the CDR3 is TGTGCCAGTAGGGTAGCTGGGACAGATCATTACGAGCAGTACTTC.

V usage is TRBV30 and J usage is TRBJ1-2; tentatively, D is TRBD1 (5 bases). The CDR3 totals 15 residues. The V end lost 4 bases, the J end lost 4 bases, and 19 bases lay between the germline ends. In germline, CDR1 is GTSNPN, CDR2 SVGIG (reference sequence). CDR3 protein: CAWKTLGGKGYGYTF. The CDR3 nucleotides are TGTGCCTGGAAGACACTTGGGGGTAAAGGCTATGGCTACACCTTC.

The V call is TRBV4-2, the J call TRBJ1-4; D may be TRBD1 (6 bases). The germline V and J ends were trimmed by 1 base and 5 bases, with 8 bases remaining between them. CDR1 is LGHNA and CDR2 is YNFKEQ in the germline V gene. The CDR3 is 14 residues long. CDR3 sequence reads: CASSQGGGNEKLFF. In DNA form, the CDR3 reads TGTGCCAGCAGCCAAGGAGGGGGGAATGAAAAACTGTTTTTT.

The chain carries TRBV5-1 and TRBJ2-7; weak D call: TRBD1 (5 bases). The CDR3 loop spans 15 amino acids. The germline V gene encodes CDR1 SGHRS and CDR2 YFSETQ. Deletions cut 4 bases from V and 2 bases from J, with 16 bases between. Here the CDR3 reads CASSLGLDGTYEQYF. The CDR3 DNA reads as TGCGCCAGCAGCCTGGGGCTAGATGGGACCTACGAGCAGTACTTC.

The rearrangement joins TRBV18 to TRBJ1-5; TRBD1 might be the D (6 bases). This CDR3 has 16 residues. CDR1 KGHSH and CDR2 LQKENI come from the germline V gene. Deletions cut 2 bases from V and 2 bases from J, with 13 bases between. CDR3 coding DNA: TGTGCCAGCTCACCAGGGGGGGCAGGGGGCAATCAGCCCCAGCATTTT. This codes for CASSPGGAGGNQPQHF.

This chain uses TRBV25-1 with TRBJ1-2; no definite D call. The CDR3 runs to 12 residues. Trimming took off 6 bases at V and 4 bases at J, with 9 bases between the two ends. Germline V gene lookup returns CDR1 MGHDK and CDR2 SYGVNS. The CDR3 nucleotides read TGTGCCAGCAGACACGACTTCTATGGCTACACCTTC. As protein: CASRHDFYGYTF.

The chain couples TRBV9 to TRBJ1-1; 9 bases map to TRBD1. The V gene's germline CDR1 is SGDLS and CDR2 YYNGEE. V trimming: 3 bases; J trimming: 10 bases; junction bases outside the gene matches: 16. The CDR3 consists of 16 residues. CDR3 sequence reads: CASSASRLTGGRGAFF. The CDR3 DNA reads as TGTGCCAGCAGCGCTTCACGATTGACAGGGGGACGTGGAGCTTTCTTT.